Included here is one TCR beta chain sequence, with context. No antigen is known for it. Germline CDR1 is MRHNA and CDR2 is SNTAGT. V was shortened by 2 bases and J by 5 bases, with 7 bases between the two germline ends. The CDR3 totals 13 residues. Sequencing was performed with immunoSEQ multiplex PCR; in TCRdb, only in-frame clones are kept and a portion is missing. The sample carries 1,500 to 2,500 clones, roughly 80% recorded once. This entry is derived from a study of neoadjuvant nivolumab and ipilimumab in lung cancer. The overall study: The combination arm added day-1 ipilimumab 1 mg/kg to nivolumab 3 mg/kg on days 1, 15, 29. Study outcomes and limitations: Only two of four nivolumab-treated tumors gained richness and clonality by surgery. Blood richness before therapy tracked richness in tumors resected after neoadjuvant therapy. TCR richness and clonality were higher in tumors than adjacent uninvolved lung.

This chain links TRBV6-4 with TRBJ2-1; TRBD1 is a possible D gene (6 bases). The sequenced sample was tumor tissue, obtained before neoadjuvant nivolumab, alone or with ipilimumab. The source is an adult with non-small cell lung cancer. CDR3 in DNA: TGTGCCAGCAGTGACCGGGACAACAATGAGCAGTTCTTC. This gives the protein CASSDRDNNEQFF.